One sample yielded the 18 T cell receptor beta chains listed below, sequenced in a study of blood T cell repertoires in COVID-19. Sequenced by immunoSEQ multiplex PCR; TCRdb stores in-frame clones only, minus some. Of fewer than 300,000 clones listed, around 90% were seen once; the top ten hold roughly 3.9%. Material for sequencing was peripheral blood. Source of these receptors: a man aged 60 to 75 who had recovered from COVID-19.

The rearrangement joins TRBV6-2 or TRBV6-3 to TRBJ1-6, with D tentatively TRBD1 (6 bases). V was shortened by 4 bases and J by 7 bases, with 14 bases between the two germline ends. CDR1 and CDR2 from the germline V gene are MNHEY and SVGEGT. This CDR3 is built from 15 residues. The CDR3 DNA is TGTGCCAGCAGTTTGACGGCAGGGACAAATTCACCCCTCCACTTT. The encoded protein is CASSLTAGTNSPLHF.

V gene TRBV7-2 combines with J gene TRBJ2-7, with 11 bases that match TRBD2. J gave up 3 bases and V 0 bases, and 1 base lay outside the gene matches. The CDR3 is 15 residues long. Germline loops: CDR1 SGHTA, CDR2 FQGNSA. The CDR3 region is CASSLAGTSGYEQYF. CDR3 coding DNA: TGTGCCAGCAGCTTAGCCGGGACTAGCGGCTACGAGCAGTACTTC.

The gene calls are TRBV6-4 and TRBJ1-2, with D possibly TRBD1 on 6 matching bases. This CDR3 has 15 amino acids. V lost 6 bases to trimming and J lost 4 bases, with 18 bases between them. Per germline, CDR1 MRHNA and CDR2 SNTAGT. The CDR3 reads CASRAQGSPPYGYTF. For the CDR3, the DNA is TGTGCCAGCAGAGCACAGGGCTCGCCTCCCTATGGCTACACCTTC.

V and J are TRBV7-2 and TRBJ2-7; 10 bases fit TRBD1. The length of the CDR3 is 15 residues. Germline trimming cut 4 bases from V and 7 bases from J; bases unmatched to any gene: 10. Germline V gene lookup returns CDR1 SGHTA and CDR2 FQGNSA. CDR3 sequence reads: CASSWDRGNFREQYF. The DNA of the CDR3 is TGTGCCAGCAGCTGGGACAGGGGCAACTTTCGTGAGCAGTACTTC. The whole variable domain, filled in from reference TRBV7-2 and TRBJ2-7, reads GAGVSQSPSNKVTEKGKDVELRCDPISGHTALYWYRQSLGQGLEFLIYFQGNSAPDKSGLPSDRFSAERTGGSVSTLTIQRTQQEDSAVYLCASSWDRGNFREQYFGPGTRLTVT.

This chain joins TRBV27 and TRBJ1-2, with TRBD1 matching over 8 bases. The V and J ends lost 3 bases and 4 bases, in that order; junction bases with no gene match: 7. Germline V CDR1 and CDR2: MNHEY, SMNVEV (reference sequence). CDR3 length equals 15 residues. CDR3 amino acids: CASSFRQGASYGYTF. The CDR3 nucleotides are TGTGCCAGCAGTTTCAGGCAGGGGGCCTCCTATGGCTACACCTTC.

This chain connects TRBV7-2 to TRBJ2-5; D ambiguous. This CDR3 is 12 amino acids long. In germline, CDR1 is SGHTA, CDR2 FQGNSA. V lost 5 bases and J 9 bases, leaving 13 bases between the germline ends. CDR3 sequence (DNA): TGTGCCAGCAGCCCTAGGTTGAAGGCCCAGTACTTC. Encoded protein: CASSPRLKAQYF.

The CDR3: CASSVDSRYSPLHF. Here the CDR3 DNA reads TGTGCCAGCAGCGTAGACAGCCGTTATTCACCCCTCCACTTT. This chain uses TRBV9 with TRBJ1-6; no reliable D call. Germline V gene sequence: CDR1 SGDLS, CDR2 YYNGEE. CDR3 length: 14 amino acids. The V and J ends lost 0 bases and 8 bases respectively, with 9 bases between them. The variable domain in full, with the rest retrieved from reference TRBV9 and TRBJ1-6, is DSGVTQTPKHLITATGQRVTLRCSPRSGDLSVYWYQQSLDQGLQFLIQYYNGEERAKGNILERFSAQQFPDLHSELNLSSLELGDSALYFCASSVDSRYSPLHFGNGTRLTVT.

The chain has TRBV11-2 and TRBJ1-5; 7 bases align to TRBD1. Looked up from germline, CDR1 is SGHAT and CDR2 is FQNNGV. V lost 5 bases and J lost 0; bases outside the gene matches: 7. The CDR3 totals 16 residues. CDR3 DNA sequence: TGTGCCAGCAGCACCCGACAGGGCTATAGCAATCAGCCCCAGCATTTT. Its protein product is CASSTRQGYSNQPQHF.

J is TRBJ2-1 and V is TRBV3-1 (or the pseudogene TRBV3-2); 8 bases map to TRBD2. With 4 bases clipped from V and 7 bases from J, the junction kept 9 bases outside the gene matches. The CDR3 is made up of 15 amino acids. The germline gives CDR1 LGHDT, CDR2 YNNKEL (reference sequence). CDR3 protein: CASSPRGGPVNEQFF. CDR3 nucleotide sequence: TGTGCCAGCAGCCCTCGCGGGGGGCCGGTTAATGAGCAGTTCTTC.

V gene TRBV9 combines with J gene TRBJ2-6; the match to TRBD1 covers 12 bases. V was pared by 3 bases and J by 3 bases, with 7 bases of the junction left unmatched. The germline gives CDR1 SGDLS, CDR2 YYNGEE. This CDR3 is built from 18 residues. The CDR3 nucleotides read TGTGCCAGCAGCGGCCGGGACAGGGGGCTTAGTGGGGCCAACGTCCTGACTTTC. Protein product: CASSGRDRGLSGANVLTF.

J is TRBJ2-3 and V is TRBV19; 11 nucleotides agree with TRBD1. The CDR3 spans 15 residues. Germline CDR1 reads LNHDA; CDR2 reads SQIVND (reference sequence). V trimming: 8 bases; J trimming: 4 bases; junction bases outside the gene matches: 8. The DNA of the CDR3 is TGTGCCAGTGGATCCGGGACAGGGGGACCAGATACGCAGTATTTT. It yields the protein CASGSGTGGPDTQYF.

V is TRBV2 and J is TRBJ2-7; possibly TRBD2 for D (6 bases). This CDR3 is 13 amino acids long. The V and J ends lost 6 bases and 1 base respectively, with 10 bases between them. Germline-derived CDR1 and CDR2 are SNHLY and FYNNEI. DNA for the CDR3: TGTGCCAGCAGGAGGAGGGATTCCTACGAGCAGTACTTC. This sequence encodes CASRRRDSYEQYF.

This chain links TRBV30 with TRBJ2-3; D might be TRBD2 (6 bases). Between the trimmed V and J ends, which lost 3 bases and 5 bases, there was a span of 15 bases. The V gene's germline CDR1 is GTSNPN and CDR2 SVGIG (reference sequence). The CDR3 has 14 residues. CDR3 residues: CAWRRGRGKDTQYF. The CDR3 DNA is TGTGCCTGGAGACGGGGGAGAGGGAAAGATACGCAGTATTTT. The full variable domain, rest sourced from reference TRBV30 and TRBJ2-3, is SQTIHQWPATLVQPVGSPLSLECTVEGTSNPNLYWYRQAAGRGLQLLFYSVGIGQISSEVPQNLSASRPQDRQFILSSKKLLLSDSGFYLCAWRRGRGKDTQYFGPGTRLTVL.

V usage is TRBV9 and J usage is TRBJ2-2; D is possibly TRBD2 (6 bases). This CDR3 contains 14 residues. Germline CDR1 and CDR2: SGDLS and YYNGEE. V was cut by 8 bases and J by 1 base, with 12 bases left in between. This chain's CDR3 is CASAGRKNTGELFF. In DNA form, the CDR3 reads TGTGCCAGTGCGGGACGGAAGAACACCGGGGAGCTGTTTTTT.

The chain uses TRBV27 and TRBJ2-7, with D hard to call. This CDR3 has 14 amino acids. The V gene's germline CDR1 is MNHEY and CDR2 SMNVEV (reference sequence). V lost 3 bases, J lost 1 base, and 10 bases lay in between. The CDR3 DNA reads TGTGCCAGCAGTTTCGGGTTCGGGTCCTACGAGCAGTACTTC. It translates to CASSFGFGSYEQYF.

J is TRBJ2-5 and V is TRBV4-1, with a tentative D call TRBD1 (5 bases). In germline, CDR1 is MGHRA, CDR2 YSYEKL. V was trimmed by 1 base and J by 5 bases, leaving 8 bases between them. This CDR3 has 13 amino acids. The CDR3 loop is CASSQAQGETQYF. As DNA, the CDR3 is TGCGCCAGCAGCCAAGCCCAGGGTGAGACCCAGTACTTC.

The chain recombines TRBV30 with TRBJ2-7; 7 bases align to TRBD1. The V gene end was trimmed by 5 bases and the J gene end by 4 bases; junction bases not matched to a gene: 5. The CDR3 has 12 amino acids. Germline V CDR1 and CDR2: GTSNPN, SVGIG (reference sequence). The CDR3 region is CAWVTGVYEQYF. CDR3 nucleotide sequence: TGTGCCTGGGTAACAGGGGTGTACGAGCAGTACTTC.

The V call is TRBV29-1, the J call TRBJ1-1, with D possibly matching TRBD1 (5 bases). The CDR3 is 11 amino acids. Germline assignment: CDR1 SQVTM and CDR2 ANQGSEA. Trimming pared 5 bases from V and 6 bases from J, leaving 10 bases between. CDR3 in amino acids: CSVPRGSEAFF. The CDR3 region has the DNA TGCAGCGTTCCTCGGGGGTCTGAAGCTTTCTTT.